This T cell receptor (beta chain) comes out of a study of CXCR3-negative and CXCR3-positive naive CD8 T cells. This CDR3 has 12 amino acids. The V gene's germline CDR1 is SNHLY and CDR2 FYNNEI. Remarks on this clonotype: Its specificity is not known.

Study results and limitations: TRBV-TRBJ usage matched between naive CXCR3-negative and CXCR3-positive cells but not between memory cells. CXCR3-positive naive cells had more hydrophobic TRB CDR3s than CXCR3-negative naive cells. TCR interaction strength was inferred from TRB CDR3 physicochemistry, as CD5 matched across naive subsets. Comparably high diversity marked both naive subsets, whereas memory CD8+ cells had much lower diversity.

CD45RO-CCR7+CD27+CD95- expression identified naive CD8+ T cells. UMI-labeled TRB cDNA libraries were prepared by 5' RACE. TCRdb reprocessed the 5' RACE reads, with one entry per CDR3 protein and no DNA. This table holds fewer than 90,000 distinct CDR3 sequences. The chain links TRBV2 to TRBJ2-4. Specimen: naive CXCR3+ CD8+ T cells from blood. Specified subset: CD45RO-CCR7+CD27+CD95- naive CD8+ T cells expressing CXCR3 (TNR3+). This receptor was identified in a human donor in good health. Some clones in this sample may be carry-over from other donors' samples. CDR3 sequence reads: CASSAGSGIQYF.